The entry below describes one TCR beta chain. This record belongs to a study of blood T cells in healthy people across ages. Donors were systemically healthy Caucasian individuals from Russia aged roughly 6 to 90 years. The second PCR ran roughly 6 to 11 cycles with a sample-barcoded 5' primer and J-beta primers. A template-switch adaptor containing 12 random nucleotides labeled each cDNA molecule. Every sample gave at least 3 million paired-end reads containing CDR3. TCRdb ran MiXCR on the 5' RACE reads and lists one entry per CDR3 protein. The table shows hundreds of thousands of distinct CDR3 sequences, with around three fifths occurring only once. This TCR derives from a man between 40 and 49 years old in good health. Sample: blood.

This chain's CDR3 is CASSSTSTVRSYNEQFF. For the CDR3, the DNA is TGTGCCAGCAGTTCAACATCGACAGTACGTTCCTACAATGAGCAGTTCTTC. The V and J genes are TRBV6-5 and TRBJ2-1, with D possibly matching TRBD1 (5 bases). Germline CDR1 and CDR2: MNHEY and SVGAGI. The CDR3 has 17 amino acids. The V end was cut by 4 bases, the J end by 1 base, with 17 bases between.